This TCR beta chain was sequenced for a study of cytomegalovirus exposure and HLA in healthy donors. About this clone itself: What it binds is unknown.

Findings and limits, study-wide: Follow-up analysis seemed to connect common viral pathogens with several of the most significant clusters identified. Accounts indicate the classifier identified cytomegalovirus status with strong specificity and sensitivity.

It was with 60 Vbeta and 13 Jbeta primers that the PCR ran. Using immunoSEQ multiplex PCR, the repertoire was profiled, and TCRdb retains in-frame clones only, with some absent. Of fewer than 120,000 clones listed, roughly 80% were seen once; the top ten hold 5% to 8%. Per germline, CDR1 LGHNA and CDR2 YNFKEQ. CDR3 size: 14 residues. With 0 bases removed from V and 9 bases from J, the gap between germline ends came to 12 bases. This chain uses TRBV4-2 with TRBJ2-1; D may be TRBD1 (6 bases). The sequencing input was PBMCs. The origin of this receptor is a man in his thirties or forties in good health and CMV-seropositive. CDR3 sequence: CASSQEGGGGEQFF. CDR3 sequence (DNA): TGTGCCAGCAGCCAAGAAGGGGGTGGCGGTGAGCAGTTCTTC.